These 3 T cell receptor beta chains originate from one sample sequenced in a study of shared clonotypes between healthy human individuals (dated by TCRdb to about 2020). CD8 naive samples consisted of CD45RO-negative cells that were positively selected for CCR7, yielding a CD45RA+CCR7+ population without TemRA cells. The library came from the immunoSEQ multiplex PCR assay. TCRdb's version of the immuneACCESS table is confined to in-frame rearrangements and falls short of the full clone set. An unresolved V gene accounts for under half of the shortfall where checked; the remainder is of unknown origin. This sample gives 2 million to 2.5 million clones in total; 85% to 95% of them show up just once. The ten largest clones capture 1.1% of the sample. The sample was naive CD8+ T cells sorted from blood. This sample's cell subset or site label indicates: CD45RA+CCR7+. These receptors were obtained from a man aged 18-30 years in good health.

The chain carries TRBV21-1 and TRBJ2-4; TRBD2, the table's D call, was not compared with the DNA. TRBV21-1 is a listed pseudogene. This CDR3 has 17 amino acids. The CDR3: CASRERLRGGSGNIQYF. The CDR3 bases are TGTGCCAGCAGGGAACGTTTGAGGGGAGGGAGTGGGAACATTCAGTACTTC.

The genes are TRBV27 and TRBJ2-5, with TRBD1 matching 12 bases. Trimming took 2 bases from V and 5 from J; bases not matched to a gene: 3. The germline CDR1 and CDR2 sequences are MNHEY and SMNVEV (reference sequence). The CDR3 totals 15 residues. The CDR3 DNA sequence: TGTGCCAGCAGTTTAGGGGGACAGGGGGCCGAGACCCAGTACTTC. Translation gives CASSLGGQGAETQYF.

A word on this clone: The same CDR3 is also encoded by other DNA sequences in this sample. The rearrangement links TRBV4-1 to TRBJ2-1, with TRBD2 identical over 7 bases. Germline CDR1 MGHRA, CDR2 YSYEKL. The CDR3 runs to 12 residues. The junction had 2 bases not matched to a gene; V was cut back by 3 bases and J by 9 bases. This CDR3 reads CASSHPGGEQFF. CDR3 nucleotide sequence: TGCGCCAGCAGCCATCCGGGAGGTGAGCAGTTCTTC.